One and the same sample provided the 17 T cell receptor beta chains below, sequenced in a study of circulating and synovial CD4+ cells in juvenile arthritis. The protocol was immunoSEQ multiplex PCR, while the TCRdb copy is restricted to in-frame clones and leaves out a portion. The sample holds tens of thousands of clones, about 96% seen once. Sequencing input: CD4+ T cells from blood. These receptors all come from a human donor with juvenile idiopathic arthritis.

V usage is TRBV7-9 and J usage is TRBJ2-7; TRBD2 might be the D (6 bases). This CDR3 contains 17 residues. Trimming took off 5 bases at V and 0 bases at J, with 20 bases between the two ends. CDR1 and CDR2 from the germline V gene are SEHNR and FQNEAQ (reference sequence). CDR3 DNA sequence: TGTGCCAGCAGCCCTCCCGCGGAGGGGAAAAGCTCCTACGAGCAGTACTTC. Protein sequence: CASSPPAEGKSSYEQYF.

This clone was recorded once. This chain uses TRBV19 with TRBJ2-5, with D possibly being TRBD2 (7 bases). This CDR3 contains 15 residues. V lost 6 bases, J lost 5 bases, and 19 bases lay in between. Germline values: CDR1 LNHDA, CDR2 SQIVND (reference sequence). In DNA, the CDR3 is TGTGCCAGTAGCCCAACCGGGGGGCGGGGGGAGACCCAGTACTTC. This codes for CASSPTGGRGETQYF.

The chain carries TRBV19 and TRBJ2-1; D gene ambiguous. The ends were cut back, 8 bases at V and 1 base at J, with 3 bases in the middle. The CDR3 totals 11 residues. Germline CDR1 reads LNHDA; CDR2 reads SQIVND (reference sequence). DNA for the CDR3: TGTGCCAGTCGTTCCTACAATGAGCAGTTCTTC. Translating gives CASRSYNEQFF.

This rearrangement joins TRBV30 to TRBJ1-1; no definite D call. The CDR3 covers 16 residues. The V gene's germline CDR1 is GTSNPN and CDR2 SVGIG (reference sequence). The V and J ends lost 2 bases and 0 bases respectively, with 16 bases between them. CDR3 sequence reads: CAWSSSRVTLNTEAFF. The CDR3 region has the DNA TGTGCCTGGAGTTCTTCGAGGGTAACCCTGAACACTGAAGCTTTCTTT.

This clone was detected only once. The chain links TRBV7-6 to TRBJ2-7, with 15 positions matching TRBD2. The J segment lost 3 bases and the V segment lost 4 bases, leaving 13 bases of the junction unmatched. The V gene's germline CDR1 is SGHVS and CDR2 FNYEAQ. The CDR3 is made up of 19 amino acids. CDR3 coding DNA: TGTGCCAGCAGCTCGATAGGGACTAGCGGGGGGATTAACCACTACGAGCAGTACTTC. This gives the protein CASSSIGTSGGINHYEQYF.

The chain employs TRBV7-2 and TRBJ2-3; TRBD2 aligns across 12 bases. Germline-derived CDR1 and CDR2 are SGHTA and FQGNSA. The CDR3 extends over 16 amino acids. The V segment lost 5 bases and the J segment 5 bases; nucleotides outside the gene matches: 8. CDR3 bases: TGTGCCAGCAGCAGTGGGACTAGCGGGTGGAAAGATACGCAGTATTTT. Translation: CASSSGTSGWKDTQYF.

The V and J genes are TRBV28 and TRBJ2-2, with D tentatively TRBD2 (6 bases). V dropped 3 bases and J dropped 0 bases, with 8 bases sitting between them. There are 15 residues in the CDR3. Germline CDR1 and CDR2: MDHEN and SYDVKM. CDR3 residues: CASSLASANTGELFF. The DNA for the CDR3 is TGTGCCAGCAGTTTGGCTAGCGCGAACACCGGGGAGCTGTTTTTT.

The rearrangement uses TRBV12-5 and TRBJ1-1; TRBD1 aligns across 8 bases. From germline, CDR1 is LGHNT and CDR2 FRNRAP. The CDR3 has 15 amino acids. With V trimmed by 2 bases and J by 5 bases, 7 bases remained unmatched. The DNA of the CDR3 is TGTGCTAGTGGTTTGATTACAGGGGGAGGGACTGAAGCTTTCTTT. This sequence encodes CASGLITGGGTEAFF.

This chain connects TRBV25-1 to TRBJ2-7; D remains ambiguous. The V gene's germline CDR1 is MGHDK and CDR2 SYGVNS. CDR3 length: 14 residues. With 3 bases removed from V and 2 bases from J, the gap between germline ends came to 11 bases. CDR3 nucleotide sequence: TGTGCCAGCAGTGAGGCTAGATACCCCTACGAGCAGTACTTC. Translating it yields CASSEARYPYEQYF.

This clone has a handful of counts. The rearrangement uses TRBV19 and TRBJ2-2; D is undetermined. Germline CDR1 and CDR2: LNHDA and SQIVND (reference sequence). The V gene lost 8 bases and the J gene lost 2 bases, with 12 bases spanning the gap. The CDR3 is made up of 14 amino acids. The CDR3 nucleotides are TGTGCCAGTTGCAATACAGACAACACCGGGGAGCTGTTTTTT. Protein product: CASCNTDNTGELFF.

The V call is TRBV9, the J call TRBJ2-1; a possible D gene is TRBD2 (5 bases). The germline gives CDR1 SGDLS, CDR2 YYNGEE. The CDR3 consists of 16 residues. Trimming removed 4 bases from V and 0 bases from J, with 14 bases in between. CDR3 region: CASSPQKGSSYNEQFF. As DNA, the CDR3 is TGTGCCAGCAGCCCCCAAAAAGGGAGCTCCTACAATGAGCAGTTCTTC. Full variable domain (remainder filled in from reference TRBV9 and TRBJ2-1): DSGVTQTPKHLITATGQRVTLRCSPRSGDLSVYWYQQSLDQGLQFLIQYYNGEERAKGNILERFSAQQFPDLHSELNLSSLELGDSALYFCASSPQKGSSYNEQFFGPGTRLTVL.

This clone was seen just once. The chain recombines TRBV5-1 with TRBJ2-7; TRBD2 matches at 7 bases. Germline V CDR1 and CDR2: SGHRS, YFSETQ. The V gene end was trimmed by 0 bases and the J gene end by 2 bases; junction bases not matched to a gene: 5. CDR3 length: 15 residues. The CDR3 is CASSLVGGRTYEQYF. In DNA, the CDR3 is TGCGCCAGCAGCTTGGTCGGGGGGAGGACCTACGAGCAGTACTTC.

This clone was detected only once. This chain uses TRBV7-3 with TRBJ2-7, with D perhaps matching TRBD2 (6 bases). The germline V gene encodes CDR1 SGHTA and CDR2 FQGTGA. V lost 6 bases and J 4 bases, leaving 19 bases between the germline ends. The CDR3 totals 15 residues. The DNA of the CDR3 is TGTGCCAGCAGTCGCCTCCCGGGAGAAGATTACGAGCAGTACTTC. Residues: CASSRLPGEDYEQYF.

The chain uses TRBV9 and TRBJ2-5, with 10 nucleotides matching TRBD2. The CDR3 runs 16 residues. Germline V lookup: CDR1 SGDLS, CDR2 YYNGEE. J lost 5 bases, V lost 2 bases, and 9 bases had no gene match. The CDR3 coding sequence is TGTGCCAGCAGCGTTGGCAGCGGGGGGGCTAGGGAGACCCAGTACTTC. It is translated as CASSVGSGGARETQYF.

This clone was found once. The genes are TRBV4-2 and TRBJ2-7, with TRBD1 matching 8 bases. V was clipped by 1 base and J by 4 bases; unmatched bases: 3. Germline V gene data show CDR1 as LGHNA and CDR2 as YNFKEQ. This CDR3 comprises 14 residues. The CDR3 DNA follows: TGTGCCAGCAGCCAAGGGACAGGGTGGTACGAGCAGTACTTC. Its protein product is CASSQGTGWYEQYF.

This chain uses TRBV5-8 with TRBJ1-6; no clear D gene. This CDR3 has 12 amino acids. Per the germline V gene, CDR1 is SGHTS and CDR2 is YDEGEE. The germline V and J ends were trimmed by 3 bases and 5 bases, with 3 bases remaining between them. The CDR3 is CASSSDNSPLHF. CDR3 in DNA: TGTGCCAGCAGCTCGGATAATTCACCCCTCCACTTT.

The genes are TRBV11-2 and TRBJ2-3; 16 bases align to TRBD2. Germline CDR1 SGHAT, CDR2 FQNNGV. The V and J ends lost 4 bases and 4 bases, in that order; junction bases with no gene match: 8. The CDR3 is made up of 18 amino acids. CDR3 bases: TGTGCCAGCAGCTCCTACCTGGGACTAGCGGGGGGGTCAGATACGCAGTATTTT. This codes for CASSSYLGLAGGSDTQYF. The complete variable domain, with remaining parts taken from reference TRBV11-2 and TRBJ2-3, reads EAGVAQSPRYKIIEKRQSVAFWCNPISGHATLYWYQQILGQGPKLLIQFQNNGVVDDSQLPKDRFSAERLKGVDSTLKIQPAKLEDSAVYLCASSSYLGLAGGSDTQYFGPGTRLTVL.